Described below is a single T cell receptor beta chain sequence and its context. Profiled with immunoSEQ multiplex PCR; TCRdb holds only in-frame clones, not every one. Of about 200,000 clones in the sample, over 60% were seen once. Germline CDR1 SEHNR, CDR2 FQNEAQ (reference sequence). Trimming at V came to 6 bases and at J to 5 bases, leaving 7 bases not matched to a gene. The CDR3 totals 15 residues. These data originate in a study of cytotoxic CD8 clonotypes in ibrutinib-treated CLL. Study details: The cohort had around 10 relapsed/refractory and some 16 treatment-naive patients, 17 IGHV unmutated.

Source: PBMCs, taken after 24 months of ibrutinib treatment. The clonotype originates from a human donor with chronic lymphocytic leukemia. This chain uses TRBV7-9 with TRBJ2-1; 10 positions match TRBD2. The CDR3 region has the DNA TGTGCCAGCAGGATTAGCGGGAGGCCCGACAATGAGCAGTTCTTC. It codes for CASRISGRPDNEQFF.